A single sample gave rise to the 17 T cell receptor beta chains below, sequenced in a study of T cell responses to AZD1222 COVID-19 vaccine. Repertoires were generated with immunoSEQ multiplex PCR, while TCRdb's copy carries only in-frame clones and drops some. The repertoire holds about 140,000 clones, with around 90% as singletons. The material was peripheral blood, obtained on day 0 of AZD1222 vaccination. All receptors derive from an adult in good health.

Concerning this clone itself: At the DNA level, this CDR3 is encoded by other sequences in the same sample as well. The chain recombines TRBV18 with TRBJ1-6; D is perhaps TRBD1 (5 bases). The CDR3 is 14 amino acids. Germline CDR1 is KGHSH and CDR2 is LQKENI. With 3 bases removed from V and 8 bases from J, the gap between germline ends came to 11 bases. CDR3: CASSPKGRDSPLHF. The CDR3 DNA reads TGTGCCAGCTCACCGAAGGGGAGGGATTCACCCCTCCACTTT.

The rearrangement joins TRBV10-1 to TRBJ2-1; D unresolved. CDR1 and CDR2 from the germline V gene are WNHNN and SYGVQD (reference sequence). The length of the CDR3 is 9 residues. Trimming stripped 6 bases from V and 11 bases from J, with 5 bases between. DNA for the CDR3: TGCGCCAGCAGCGAGAAGCAGTTCTTC. It translates to CASSEKQFF.

Here the CDR3 DNA reads TGTGCCAGCTCACCAACAGGGCCCGGTATTGAGCAGTTCTTC. Amino acid sequence: CASSPTGPGIEQFF. The J gene is TRBJ2-1, the V gene TRBV18; the D gene is possibly TRBD1 (6 bases). Germline lookup yields CDR1 KGHSH and CDR2 LQKENI. V was shortened by 2 bases and J by 9 bases, with 14 bases between the two germline ends. The CDR3 is 14 residues long. The complete variable domain, with remaining parts taken from reference TRBV18 and TRBJ2-1, reads NAGVMQNPRHLVRRRGQEARLRCSPMKGHSHVYWYRQLPEEGLKFMVYLQKENIIDESGMPKERFSAEFPKEGPSILRIQQVVRGDSAAYFCASSPTGPGIEQFFGPGTRLTVL.

The table lists this clone with a count of one. The chain carries TRBV29-1 and TRBJ1-2; tentatively, D is TRBD1 (6 bases). The CDR3 length is 12 residues. The germline V gene encodes CDR1 SQVTM and CDR2 ANQGSEA. V lost 7 bases and J 2 bases, leaving 11 bases between the germline ends. CDR3 sequence reads: CSAGEQNYGYTF. DNA of the CDR3: TGCAGCGCAGGGGAACAGAACTATGGCTACACCTTC.

The genes are TRBV9 and TRBJ1-1; 9 bases map to TRBD1. From germline, CDR1 is SGDLS and CDR2 YYNGEE. V trimming: 8 bases; J trimming: 4 bases; junction bases outside the gene matches: 6. This CDR3 is 13 amino acids long. In DNA, the CDR3 is TGTGCCAGTCGGGGGACAGGGTCCACTGAAGCTTTCTTT. This gives the protein CASRGTGSTEAFF.

V gene TRBV12-3 or TRBV12-4 combines with J gene TRBJ2-3, with D tentatively TRBD2 (6 bases). The CDR3 has 12 residues. Trimming stripped 5 bases from V and 6 bases from J, with 9 bases between. CDR3 nucleotide sequence: TGTGCCAGCAGTGGGGGGAGGGATACGCAGTATTTT. Its translation: CASSGGRDTQYF.

The rearrangement links TRBV30 to TRBJ2-7, with D perhaps matching TRBD1 (6 bases). Trimming cost V 0 bases and J 6 bases, with 15 bases left between them. Germline-derived CDR1 and CDR2 are GTSNPN and SVGIG (reference sequence). The CDR3 extends over 14 amino acids. In nucleotides, the CDR3 is TGTGCCTGGAGTGTGTTGGTCGAAGGGGGCGAGCAGTACTTC. This codes for CAWSVLVEGGEQYF.

The chain combines TRBV11-3 with TRBJ2-7, with D perhaps matching TRBD2 (6 bases). Per germline, CDR1 SGHNT and CDR2 YENEEA. This CDR3 comprises 15 residues. Trimming stripped 3 bases from V and 3 bases from J, with 15 bases between. CDR3 sequence: CASSFPMGGRYEQYF. The CDR3 coding sequence is TGTGCCAGCAGCTTTCCAATGGGAGGCCGCTACGAGCAGTACTTC.

The gene calls are TRBV11-2 and TRBJ2-6, with D possibly being TRBD1 (6 bases). Germline lookup yields CDR1 SGHAT and CDR2 FQNNGV. There are 17 residues in the CDR3. Trimming removed 2 bases at V and 0 bases at J, with 11 bases between. CDR3 residues: CASSLRTARSGANVLTF. In DNA form, the CDR3 reads TGTGCCAGCAGCTTAAGGACAGCCCGCTCTGGGGCCAACGTCCTGACTTTC.

The chain recombines TRBV4-1 with TRBJ2-7; D call uncertain. Germline V lookup: CDR1 MGHRA, CDR2 YSYEKL. V was pared by 1 base and J by 7 bases, with 11 bases between. The CDR3 contains 13 residues. The CDR3 DNA follows: TGCGCCAGCAGCCAAGTATGGACGGGTGAGCAGTACTTC. As protein: CASSQVWTGEQYF.

The gene calls are TRBV6-5 and TRBJ1-5; TRBD1 is a possible D gene (5 bases). Germline CDR1 reads MNHEY; CDR2 reads SVGAGI. This CDR3 region has 13 residues. Deletions cut 6 bases from V and 7 bases from J, with 13 bases between. CDR3 region: CASSPLGGQPQHF. The CDR3 DNA is TGTGCCAGCAGCCCCCTGGGGGGACAGCCCCAGCATTTT.

The J gene is TRBJ1-1, the V gene TRBV27; possibly TRBD1 for D (6 bases). The CDR3 has 11 amino acids. Between the trimmed V and J ends, which lost 6 bases and 8 bases, there was a span of 10 bases. Looked up from germline, CDR1 is MNHEY and CDR2 is SMNVEV (reference sequence). CDR3 in DNA: TGTGCCAGCAGAGGGGGAAGGGAAGCTTTCTTT. It is translated as CASRGGREAFF.

The chain is built from TRBV4-3 and TRBJ2-7, with 8 bases lining up with TRBD2. Per germline, CDR1 LGHNA and CDR2 YSLEER. This CDR3 is 15 amino acids long. The J segment lost 3 bases and the V segment lost 0 bases, leaving 4 bases of the junction unmatched. The CDR3 reads CASSQDRGGSYEQYF. CDR3 nucleotides: TGCGCCAGCAGCCAAGATCGGGGGGGAAGCTACGAGCAGTACTTC.

This rearrangement joins TRBV6-5 to TRBJ2-1; D not resolved. V was shortened by 6 bases and J by 6 bases, with 18 bases between the two germline ends. Looked up from germline, CDR1 is MNHEY and CDR2 is SVGAGI. The CDR3 extends over 15 amino acids. DNA for the CDR3: TGTGCCAGCAGCCCGCCGGGCGTCCGAGCCAATGAGCAGTTCTTC. This gives the protein CASSPPGVRANEQFF.

The chain uses TRBV3-1 (or the pseudogene TRBV3-2) and TRBJ1-2; 10 bases are a match to TRBD1. The CDR3 length is 17 residues. Germline loops: CDR1 LGHDT, CDR2 YNNKEL (reference sequence). Trimming removed 7 bases from V and 5 bases from J; junction bases left unmatched: 16. CDR3 in DNA: TGTGCCAGCACTACTCGGCCCGGGACAGGGGTTTGTTATGGCTACACCTTC. This gives the protein CASTTRPGTGVCYGYTF.

The rearrangement joins TRBV11-2 to TRBJ1-1, with D possibly TRBD1 on 5 matching bases. V was pared by 2 bases and J by 3 bases, with 16 bases between. CDR3 size: 16 residues. The germline gives CDR1 SGHAT, CDR2 FQNNGV. The CDR3 DNA is TGTGCCAGCAGCTTAAGGGGCGCAGGATTGCACACTGAAGCTTTCTTT. Translation gives CASSLRGAGLHTEAFF.

This rearrangement joins TRBV24-1 to TRBJ1-1; possible D gene TRBD1, 5 bases. Trimming shortened V by 5 bases and J by 7 bases, and 10 bases separated the two germline ends. Per the germline V gene, CDR1 is KGHDR and CDR2 is SFDVKD. This CDR3 is 12 amino acids long. In nucleotides, the CDR3 is TGTGCCACCAGTGGCCAGGGTCATGAAGCTTTCTTT. It translates to CATSGQGHEAFF.